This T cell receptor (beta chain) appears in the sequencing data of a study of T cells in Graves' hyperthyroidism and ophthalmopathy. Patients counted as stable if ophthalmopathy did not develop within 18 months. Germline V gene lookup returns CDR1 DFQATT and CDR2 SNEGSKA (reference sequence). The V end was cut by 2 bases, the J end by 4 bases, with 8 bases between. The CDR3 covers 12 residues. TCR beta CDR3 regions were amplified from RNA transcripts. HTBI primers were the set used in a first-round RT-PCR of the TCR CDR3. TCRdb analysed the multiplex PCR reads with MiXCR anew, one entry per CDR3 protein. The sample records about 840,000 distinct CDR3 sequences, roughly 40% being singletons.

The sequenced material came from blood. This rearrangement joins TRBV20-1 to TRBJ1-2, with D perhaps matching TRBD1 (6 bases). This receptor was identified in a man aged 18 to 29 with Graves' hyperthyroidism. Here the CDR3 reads CSARLGAYGYTF. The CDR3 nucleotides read TGCAGTGCTAGACTGGGGGCCTATGGCTACACCTTC.